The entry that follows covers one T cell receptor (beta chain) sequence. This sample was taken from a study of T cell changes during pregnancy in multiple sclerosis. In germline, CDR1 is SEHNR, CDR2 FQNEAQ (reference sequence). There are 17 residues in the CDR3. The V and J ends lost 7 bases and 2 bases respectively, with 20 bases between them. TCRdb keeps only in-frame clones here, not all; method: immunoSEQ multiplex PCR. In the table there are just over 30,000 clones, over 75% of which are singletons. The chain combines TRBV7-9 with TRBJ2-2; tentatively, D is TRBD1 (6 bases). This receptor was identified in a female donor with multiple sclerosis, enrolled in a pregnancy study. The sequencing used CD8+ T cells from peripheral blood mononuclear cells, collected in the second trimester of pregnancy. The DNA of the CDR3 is TGTGCCAGCACCATACCAAACAGGGTAGCCAACACCGGGGAGCTGTTTTTT. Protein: CASTIPNRVANTGELFF.